These 9 T cell receptor beta chains were all obtained from the same sample, sequenced in a study of cytomegalovirus exposure and HLA in healthy donors. Profiling relied on immunoSEQ multiplex PCR, and the TCRdb table lists in-frame clones only, not all of them. Of 250,000 to 400,000 clones in the sample, approximately 88% are singletons; the top ten hold around 0.96%. Specimen: PBMCs. The origin of the receptors is a man aged 25 to 45 in good health and CMV-seronegative.

The genes are TRBV19 and TRBJ1-5, with 7 bases fitting TRBD1. Trimming at V came to 4 bases and at J to 8 bases, leaving 8 bases not matched to a gene. Germline assignment: CDR1 LNHDA and CDR2 SQIVND (reference sequence). CDR3 length equals 14 residues. The CDR3: CASSNTDRKKPQHF. The CDR3 nucleotides are TGTGCCAGTAGTAATACGGACAGGAAGAAGCCCCAGCATTTT.

The chain combines TRBV6-6 with TRBJ2-7; D unresolved. Deletions cut 0 bases from V and 2 bases from J, with 8 bases between. The CDR3 loop spans 14 amino acids. In germline, CDR1 is MNHNY, CDR2 SVGAGI (reference sequence). DNA of the CDR3: TGTGCCAGCAGTTACTCGGGCAGGCCCTACGAGCAGTACTTC. Translation gives CASSYSGRPYEQYF.

This chain links TRBV18 with TRBJ2-3; the D gene is possibly TRBD1 (5 bases). Germline V gene lookup returns CDR1 KGHSH and CDR2 LQKENI. The CDR3 runs 15 residues. V lost 3 bases, J lost 5 bases, and 15 bases lay in between. The CDR3 DNA follows: TGTGCCAGCTCACCGTCGACAGAATCTAGAGATACGCAGTATTTT. Protein product: CASSPSTESRDTQYF.

The V and J genes are TRBV9 and TRBJ1-1, with TRBD1 identical over 8 bases. V lost 4 bases and J lost 2; bases outside the gene matches: 4. This CDR3 is 14 amino acids long. From germline, CDR1 is SGDLS and CDR2 YYNGEE. CDR3: CASSTGGFNTEAFF. DNA for the CDR3: TGTGCCAGCAGCACAGGGGGTTTTAACACTGAAGCTTTCTTT.

The chain is built from TRBV4-3 and TRBJ1-4; possibly TRBD1 for D (6 bases). The ends were cut back, 3 bases at V and 5 bases at J, with 13 bases in the middle. In germline, CDR1 is LGHNA, CDR2 YSLEER. The CDR3 is 15 residues long. CDR3 DNA sequence: TGCGCCAGCAGCCAGCGGACAGCCCTAAATGAAAAACTGTTTTTT. Translating it yields CASSQRTALNEKLFF.

The chain uses TRBV19 and TRBJ2-1, with TRBD2 identical over 7 bases. Trimming removed 6 bases from V and 0 bases from J; junction bases left unmatched: 8. This CDR3 region has 16 residues. CDR1 is LNHDA and CDR2 is SQIVND in the germline V gene (reference sequence). This CDR3 reads CASSPQRGSSYNEQFF. In nucleotides, the CDR3 is TGTGCCAGTAGCCCTCAGCGGGGCAGCTCCTACAATGAGCAGTTCTTC.

J is TRBJ2-7 and V is TRBV5-6; 8 bases fit TRBD1. Germline trimming cut 2 bases from V and 5 bases from J; bases unmatched to any gene: 9. The CDR3 consists of 15 residues. CDR1 SGHDT and CDR2 YYEEEE come from the germline V gene. CDR3 DNA sequence: TGTGCCAGCAGCTTTCCACCAGGGGGCAAGGACGAGCAGTACTTC. Its protein is CASSFPPGGKDEQYF.

The chain employs TRBV2 and TRBJ2-2; 7 bases match TRBD1. The V and J ends lost 2 bases and 0 bases, in that order; junction bases with no gene match: 3. Germline CDR1 is SNHLY and CDR2 is FYNNEI. CDR3 length equals 16 residues. The CDR3 nucleotides read TGTGCCAGCAGTGAACAAGGGACAGCGAACACCGGGGAGCTGTTTTTT. As protein: CASSEQGTANTGELFF.

The chain links TRBV6-1 to TRBJ1-4; D perhaps matches TRBD1 (6 bases). Germline-derived CDR1 and CDR2 are MNHNS and SASEGT. V lost 6 bases, J lost 4 bases, and 15 bases lay in between. The CDR3 consists of 15 residues. DNA for the CDR3: TGTGCCAGCAGAATAACAGGGTTGGGTAATGAAAAACTGTTTTTT. Translation: CASRITGLGNEKLFF.